This is a list of T cell receptor beta chains from one sample in a study of T cell responses to AZD1222 COVID-19 vaccine. The assay was immunoSEQ multiplex PCR, and TCRdb's table has in-frame clones only and misses some. Of approximately 150,000 clones listed, roughly 92% were seen once; the top ten hold about a tenth. The source was peripheral blood, collected 28 days after the second AZD1222 dose. The receptors were sampled from an adult who received the AZD1222 COVID-19 vaccine. Each CDR3 is given with its conserved first and last residue. Fields, in order: J gene, D gene, V gene, clone size, CDR3 protein, CDR3 DNA. A D gene is named only where the DNA matches it firmly. Clone size is given for some rows only: seen once, a few or many times, or a class if the clone is expanded.

j_gene: TRBJ2-2; d_gene: NA; v_gene: TRBV9; abundance: NA; CDR3aa: CASSVVLDTGELFF; CDR3nt: TGTGCCAGCAGCGTAGTGCTTGACACCGGGGAGCTGTTTTTT
j_gene: TRBJ2-1; d_gene: TRBD2; v_gene: TRBV2; abundance: NA; CDR3aa: CASVGGVWGSYNEQFF; CDR3nt: TGTGCCAGCGTTGGGGGGGTCTGGGGCTCCTACAATGAGCAGTTCTTC
j_gene: TRBJ2-7; d_gene: NA; v_gene: TRBV27; abundance: NA; CDR3aa: CASSFGGRVHEQYF; CDR3nt: TGTGCCAGCAGTTTCGGAGGGCGCGTACACGAGCAGTACTTC
j_gene: TRBJ1-2; d_gene: TRBD1; v_gene: TRBV14; abundance: NA; CDR3aa: CASSQETGGWGYTF; CDR3nt: TGTGCCAGCAGCCAAGAGACAGGGGGCTGGGGCTACACCTTC
j_gene: TRBJ1-2; d_gene: NA; v_gene: TRBV28; abundance: NA; CDR3aa: CASSRSLSGTPYGYTF; CDR3nt: TGTGCCAGCAGTCGCTCCTTGAGTGGGACCCCCTATGGCTACACCTTC
j_gene: TRBJ1-1; d_gene: NA; v_gene: TRBV7-3; abundance: NA; CDR3aa: CASSPTWGRTEAFF; CDR3nt: TGTGCCAGCAGCCCTACGTGGGGGAGGACTGAAGCTTTCTTT
j_gene: TRBJ1-2; d_gene: NA; v_gene: TRBV19; abundance: NA; CDR3aa: CASTRLTVNYGYTF; CDR3nt: TGTGCCAGTACCCGCCTTACAGTTAACTATGGCTACACCTTC
j_gene: TRBJ1-4; d_gene: NA; v_gene: TRBV7-8; abundance: NA; CDR3aa: CASSAAGGPRFGKLFF; CDR3nt: TGTGCCAGCAGCGCGGCGGGAGGGCCGCGTTTTGGAAAACTGTTTTTT
j_gene: TRBJ1-1; d_gene: NA; v_gene: TRBV6-4; abundance: NA; CDR3aa: CASAPVADGDTEAFF; CDR3nt: TGTGCCAGCGCCCCGGTCGCCGACGGGGACACTGAAGCTTTCTTT
j_gene: TRBJ1-2; d_gene: TRBD1; v_gene: TRBV3-1/TRBV3-2; abundance: once; CDR3aa: CASSPTGVLGYTF; CDR3nt: TGTGCCAGCAGCCCGACAGGGGTACTCGGCTACACCTTC
j_gene: TRBJ2-2; d_gene: TRBD1; v_gene: TRBV6-5; abundance: NA; CDR3aa: CASSRRGQGTGELFF; CDR3nt: TGTGCCAGCAGTCGTAGGGGGCAGGGGACCGGGGAGCTGTTTTTT
j_gene: TRBJ1-4; d_gene: NA; v_gene: TRBV15; abundance: NA; CDR3aa: CATSSGQFNEKLFF; CDR3nt: TGTGCCACCAGCAGCGGACAGTTTAATGAAAAACTGTTTTTT
j_gene: TRBJ2-2; d_gene: TRBD1; v_gene: TRBV9; abundance: NA; CDR3aa: CASSSGGALVGELFF; CDR3nt: TGTGCCAGCAGCTCAGGGGGCGCGCTTGTCGGGGAGCTGTTTTTT
j_gene: TRBJ2-1; d_gene: NA; v_gene: TRBV5-1; abundance: NA; CDR3aa: CASSPYNSGNEQFF; CDR3nt: TGCGCCAGCAGCCCCTACAACAGCGGGAATGAGCAGTTCTTC
j_gene: TRBJ2-5; d_gene: NA; v_gene: TRBV18; abundance: NA; CDR3aa: CASSPPPQETQYF; CDR3nt: TGTGCCAGCTCACCACCCCCCCAAGAGACCCAGTACTTC
j_gene: TRBJ2-1; d_gene: TRBD2; v_gene: TRBV5-5; abundance: NA; CDR3aa: CASSPSGGRVDNEQFF; CDR3nt: TGTGCCAGCAGCCCCTCGGGCGGGAGGGTTGACAATGAGCAGTTCTTC
j_gene: TRBJ2-1; d_gene: NA; v_gene: TRBV24-1; abundance: NA; CDR3aa: CATSDDSRDRNEQFF; CDR3nt: TGTGCCACCAGTGACGATTCCCGCGATAGAAATGAGCAGTTCTTC
j_gene: TRBJ2-3; d_gene: NA; v_gene: TRBV7-7; abundance: NA; CDR3aa: CASSSGLQPSTDTQYF; CDR3nt: TGTGCTAGCAGCTCAGGACTACAACCGAGCACAGATACGCAGTATTTT
j_gene: TRBJ2-7; d_gene: NA; v_gene: TRBV30; abundance: NA; CDR3aa: CAWSPGREQYF; CDR3nt: TGTGCCTGGAGTCCAGGTCGGGAGCAGTACTTC
j_gene: TRBJ1-1; d_gene: NA; v_gene: TRBV5-1; abundance: NA; CDR3aa: CASSSGSVNTEAFF; CDR3nt: TGCGCCAGCAGCTCCGGATCAGTGAACACTGAAGCTTTCTTT
j_gene: TRBJ1-2; d_gene: TRBD1; v_gene: TRBV28; abundance: NA; CDR3aa: CASSVTGTGSINYGYTF; CDR3nt: TGTGCCAGCAGTGTAACCGGGACAGGGTCCATTAACTATGGCTACACCTTC
j_gene: TRBJ1-2; d_gene: NA; v_gene: TRBV6-5; abundance: once; CDR3aa: CASSYFPDRLGGYTF; CDR3nt: TGTGCCAGCAGTTACTTCCCAGACAGGCTGGGTGGCTACACCTTC
j_gene: TRBJ1-5; d_gene: NA; v_gene: TRBV5-5; abundance: NA; CDR3aa: CASSLEGWGFSNQPQHF; CDR3nt: TGTGCCAGCAGCTTGGAAGGCTGGGGGTTTAGCAATCAGCCCCAGCATTTT
j_gene: TRBJ2-1; d_gene: NA; v_gene: TRBV7-2; abundance: NA; CDR3aa: CASSLGNFNEQFF; CDR3nt: TGTGCCAGCAGCTTAGGAAATTTCAATGAGCAGTTCTTC
j_gene: TRBJ1-1; d_gene: NA; v_gene: TRBV7-2; abundance: NA; CDR3aa: CASSLSLQDWNTEAFF; CDR3nt: TGTGCCAGCAGCTTATCTTTACAGGATTGGAACACTGAAGCTTTCTTT
j_gene: TRBJ2-5; d_gene: NA; v_gene: TRBV25-1; abundance: NA; CDR3aa: CASSEGTGQHQETQYF; CDR3nt: TGTGCCAGCAGTGAGGGTACAGGACAGCACCAAGAGACCCAGTACTTC
j_gene: TRBJ2-2; d_gene: NA; v_gene: TRBV24-1; abundance: once; CDR3aa: CATSDSQGTGELFF; CDR3nt: TGTGCCACCAGTGATTCGCAGGGGACCGGGGAGCTGTTTTTT
j_gene: TRBJ2-2; d_gene: NA; v_gene: TRBV30; abundance: NA; CDR3aa: CANGGLGGELFF; CDR3nt: TGTGCCAACGGCGGGCTTGGCGGGGAGCTGTTTTTT
j_gene: TRBJ1-2; d_gene: NA; v_gene: TRBV5-1; abundance: NA; CDR3aa: CASSPRDLGPDGYTF; CDR3nt: TGCGCCAGCAGCCCCCGGGACTTAGGGCCGGATGGCTACACCTTC
j_gene: TRBJ2-7; d_gene: TRBD2; v_gene: TRBV12-5; abundance: NA; CDR3aa: CASGGRGLAGVEQYF; CDR3nt: TGTGCTAGTGGGGGAAGGGGGCTAGCGGGAGTCGAGCAGTACTTC
j_gene: TRBJ1-5; d_gene: TRBD1; v_gene: TRBV6-1; abundance: NA; CDR3aa: CASSPRGSNQPQHF; CDR3nt: TGTGCCAGCAGTCCCAGGGGGAGCAATCAGCCCCAGCATTTT
j_gene: TRBJ2-1; d_gene: NA; v_gene: TRBV6-5; abundance: NA; CDR3aa: CASSYSEAASDEQFF; CDR3nt: TGTGCCAGCAGTTACTCCGAAGCGGCTTCCGATGAGCAGTTCTTC
j_gene: TRBJ1-1; d_gene: TRBD1; v_gene: TRBV7-2; abundance: NA; CDR3aa: CASSLRTGADTEAFF; CDR3nt: TGTGCCAGCAGCCTCCGGACAGGGGCCGACACTGAAGCTTTCTTT